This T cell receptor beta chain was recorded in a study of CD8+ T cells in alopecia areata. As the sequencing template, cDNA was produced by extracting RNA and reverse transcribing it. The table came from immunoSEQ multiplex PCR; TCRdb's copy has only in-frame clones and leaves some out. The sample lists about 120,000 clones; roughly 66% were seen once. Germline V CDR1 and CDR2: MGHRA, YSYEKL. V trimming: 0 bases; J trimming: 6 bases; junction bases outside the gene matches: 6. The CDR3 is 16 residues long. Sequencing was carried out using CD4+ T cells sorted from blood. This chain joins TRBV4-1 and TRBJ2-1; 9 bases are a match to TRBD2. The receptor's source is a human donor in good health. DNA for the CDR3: TGCGCCAGCAGCCAAGAATCGGCTAGCGGGATCAATGAGCAGTTCTTC. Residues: CASSQESASGINEQFF.